Each of the 8 T cell receptor beta chains below was sequenced from the same sample in a study of OX40 agonist ivuxolimab in advanced cancers. Sequencing used immunoSEQ multiplex PCR; TCRdb keeps in-frame clones, though not all of them. Of about 52,000 clones listed, roughly nine tenths were seen once; the top ten hold around 15%. The sequences come from CD4+ or CD8+ T cells sorted from blood, collected in a trial of the OX40 agonist ivuxolimab. The origin of the receptors is an adult with an advanced solid tumor such as melanoma, head and neck, liver or kidney cancer.

V and J are TRBV13 and TRBJ2-3; 7 bases align to TRBD2. The V gene's germline CDR1 is PRHDT and CDR2 FYEKMQ (reference sequence). Germline trimming cut 6 bases from V and 0 bases from J; bases unmatched to any gene: 6. This CDR3 is 15 amino acids long. As DNA, the CDR3 is TGTGCCAGCAGTCCGAGCGGGGCTAGCACAGATACGCAGTATTTT. The encoded protein is CASSPSGASTDTQYF.

The chain employs TRBV5-1 and TRBJ1-5; TRBD1 might be the D (6 bases). Per germline, CDR1 SGHRS and CDR2 YFSETQ. The CDR3 sequence is 15 residues long. V gave up 1 base and J gave up 4 bases, with 12 bases separating them. The CDR3 loop is CASSLLGQPNQPQHF. CDR3 nucleotides: TGCGCCAGCAGCTTGTTAGGACAGCCTAATCAGCCCCAGCATTTT.

V gene TRBV5-6 combines with J gene TRBJ2-3; D may match TRBD1 or TRBD2 (5 bases each). V dropped 0 bases and J dropped 1 base, with 12 bases sitting between them. The germline CDR1 and CDR2 sequences are SGHDT and YYEEEE. The CDR3 sequence is 16 residues long. DNA for the CDR3: TGTGCCAGCAGCTTGGTGGGGGAGTCGGGCACAGATACGCAGTATTTT. Its protein is CASSLVGESGTDTQYF.

This clone is a singleton in its sample. The rearrangement joins TRBV30 to TRBJ1-2; 7 bases map to TRBD1. This CDR3 region has 14 residues. J gave up 0 bases and V 5 bases, and 6 bases lay outside the gene matches. The germline gives CDR1 GTSNPN, CDR2 SVGIG (reference sequence). The CDR3 reads CAWAGQRTNYGYTF. The CDR3 nucleotides read TGTGCCTGGGCGGGACAGCGCACTAACTATGGCTACACCTTC.

V gene TRBV5-4 combines with J gene TRBJ1-1; no definite D call. V was trimmed by 2 bases and J by 3 bases, leaving 11 bases between them. Germline-derived CDR1 and CDR2 are SGHNT and YYREEE (reference sequence). The length of the CDR3 is 14 residues. The CDR3 coding sequence is TGTGCCAGCAGCTTAAACGCCGGGTACACTGAAGCTTTCTTT. Translated: CASSLNAGYTEAFF.

This chain connects TRBV5-1 to TRBJ2-1; 9 positions match TRBD1. The germline V gene has CDR1 SGHRS and CDR2 YFSETQ. The J segment lost 3 bases and the V segment lost 4 bases, leaving 5 bases of the junction unmatched. The length of the CDR3 is 15 residues. The CDR3 region is CASSPGQGYYNEQFF. For the CDR3, the DNA is TGCGCCAGCAGCCCGGGACAGGGATACTACAATGAGCAGTTCTTC.

This chain joins TRBV6-6 and TRBJ1-2, with a possible D match to TRBD1 (5 bases). The germline V gene has CDR1 MNHNY and CDR2 SVGAGI (reference sequence). Trimming removed 2 bases at V and 7 bases at J, with 8 bases between. There are 12 residues in the CDR3. This CDR3 is CASSYEGAGYTF. For the CDR3, the DNA is TGTGCCAGCAGTTACGAAGGGGCTGGCTACACCTTC.

This clone appeared once. This sequence joins TRBV6-5 and TRBJ2-1; D uncertain. Germline CDR1 and CDR2: MNHEY and SVGAGI. The CDR3 loop spans 15 amino acids. Trimming shortened V by 5 bases and J by 2 bases, and 13 bases separated the two germline ends. CDR3 residues: CASSPMVAPYNEQFF. The CDR3 DNA sequence: TGTGCCAGCAGTCCCATGGTGGCCCCCTACAATGAGCAGTTCTTC.